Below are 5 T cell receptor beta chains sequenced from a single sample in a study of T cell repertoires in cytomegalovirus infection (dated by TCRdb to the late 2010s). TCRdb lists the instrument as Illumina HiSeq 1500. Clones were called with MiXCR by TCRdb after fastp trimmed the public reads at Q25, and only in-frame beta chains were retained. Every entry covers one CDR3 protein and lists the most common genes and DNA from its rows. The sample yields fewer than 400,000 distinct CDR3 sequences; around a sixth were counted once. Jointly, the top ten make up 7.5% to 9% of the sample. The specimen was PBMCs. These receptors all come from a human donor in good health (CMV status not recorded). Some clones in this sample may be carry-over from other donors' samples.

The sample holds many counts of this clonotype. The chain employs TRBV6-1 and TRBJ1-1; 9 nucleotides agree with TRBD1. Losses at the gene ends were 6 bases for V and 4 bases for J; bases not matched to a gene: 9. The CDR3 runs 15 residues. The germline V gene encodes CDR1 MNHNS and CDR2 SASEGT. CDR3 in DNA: TGTGCCAGCAGCCATCGGACAGGGGTTGGCACTGAAGCTTTCTTT. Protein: CASSHRTGVGTEAFF.

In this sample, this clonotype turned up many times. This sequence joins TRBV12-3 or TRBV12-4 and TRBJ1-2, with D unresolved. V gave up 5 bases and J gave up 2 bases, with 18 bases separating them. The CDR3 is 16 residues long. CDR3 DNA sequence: TGTGCCAGCAGTCTGGGCCAGATAACAAAGAACTATGGCTACACCTTC. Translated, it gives CASSLGQITKNYGYTF.

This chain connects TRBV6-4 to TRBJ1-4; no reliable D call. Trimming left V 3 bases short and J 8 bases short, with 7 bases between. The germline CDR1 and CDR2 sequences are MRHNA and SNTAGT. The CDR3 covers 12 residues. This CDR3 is CASSDIQEKLFF. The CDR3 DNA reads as TGTGCCAGCAGTGATATACAAGAAAAACTGTTTTTT.

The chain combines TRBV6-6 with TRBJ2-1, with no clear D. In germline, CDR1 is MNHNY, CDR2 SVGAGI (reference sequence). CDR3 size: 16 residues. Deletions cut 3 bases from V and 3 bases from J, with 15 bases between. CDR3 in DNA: TGTGCCAGCAGTTATTCAAAGTCTTGGGGCTACAATGAGCAGTTCTTC. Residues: CASSYSKSWGYNEQFF.

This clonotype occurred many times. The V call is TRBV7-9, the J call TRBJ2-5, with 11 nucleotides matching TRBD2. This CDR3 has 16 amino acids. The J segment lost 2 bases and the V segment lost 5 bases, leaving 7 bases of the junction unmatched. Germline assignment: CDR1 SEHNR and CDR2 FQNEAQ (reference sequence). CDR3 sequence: CASSGRRLAGQETQYF. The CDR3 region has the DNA TGTGCCAGCAGCGGCCGAAGACTAGCGGGGCAAGAGACCCAGTACTTC.